Each of the 4 T cell receptor beta chains below was sequenced from the same sample in a study of STAT3 mutations in large granular lymphocyte leukemia. Overall study findings and caveats: Every T-LGLL patient had at least one immunodominant TCRbeta clonotype.

For these receptors, no antigen is known. Measured with immunoSEQ multiplex PCR; TCRdb has only the in-frame clones, and not every one. The data contain some 28,000 clones, about three quarters of them singletons. Sequencing was carried out using peripheral blood mononuclear cells. The receptors stem from a woman in her fifties or sixties with T-cell large granular lymphocyte leukemia. Some clones in this sample may be carry-over from other donors' samples.

Relative to its sample, this clone is medium-sized. In the same sample, other DNA sequences code for this CDR3. The chain is built from TRBV2 and TRBJ2-2; no clear D. Germline assignment: CDR1 SNHLY and CDR2 FYNNEI. The germline V and J ends were trimmed by 2 bases and 3 bases, with 4 bases remaining between them. The CDR3 is 13 amino acids. Here the CDR3 reads CASSESYTGELFF. The CDR3 region has the DNA TGTGCCAGCAGTGAAAGCTACACCGGGGAGCTGTTTTTT.

The V call is TRBV10-1, the J call TRBJ2-7, with no clear D. The CDR3 consists of 13 residues. Trimming removed 3 bases at V and 0 bases at J, with 6 bases between. The germline V gene has CDR1 WNHNN and CDR2 SYGVQD (reference sequence). The CDR3 DNA reads as TGCGCCAGCAGTGAAGTTAGCTCCTACGAGCAGTACTTC. This translates into CASSEVSSYEQYF.

This chain joins TRBV7-9 and TRBJ2-7; 10 nucleotides align to TRBD2. Unmatched junction bases numbered 4, after V lost 5 bases and J lost 3 bases. The CDR3 covers 14 residues. Looked up from germline, CDR1 is SEHNR and CDR2 is FQNEAQ (reference sequence). CDR3 sequence (DNA): TGTGCCAGCAGCGGAAGACTAGCGGGCTACGAGCAGTACTTC. Its translation is CASSGRLAGYEQYF.

The V gene is TRBV5-6, the J gene TRBJ2-5; 10 bases align to TRBD1. V lost 3 bases, J lost 0 bases, and 5 bases stayed unmatched. This CDR3 has 16 amino acids. CDR1 SGHDT and CDR2 YYEEEE come from the germline V gene. CDR3 coding DNA: TGTGCCAGCAGCTCCGGGACAGGGGTTTACCAAGAGACCCAGTACTTC. The encoded protein is CASSSGTGVYQETQYF.